These 32 T cell receptor beta chains were all obtained from the same sample, sequenced in a study of blood T cells in healthy people across ages. A second PCR, run for roughly 7 to 11 cycles, used a sample-barcoded 5' primer plus a J-beta primer mix. TCRdb re-called the 5' RACE reads through MiXCR, storing one row per CDR3 protein. This table holds about 900,000 distinct CDR3 sequences, around 68% found once. Source material: blood. The receptor set was obtained from a man aged 30-40 years in good health.

This clonotype was detected a few times. The chain links TRBV4-3 to TRBJ2-3; TRBD1 is a possible D gene (5 bases). In germline, CDR1 is LGHNA, CDR2 YSLEER. The CDR3 totals 15 residues. V lost 1 base, J lost 1 base, and 9 bases lay in between. In DNA, the CDR3 is TGCGCCAGCAGCCAAGTTGGGGCAGGCACAGATACGCAGTATTTT. As protein: CASSQVGAGTDTQYF.

V and J are TRBV15 and TRBJ2-5, with 10 bases lining up with TRBD1. This CDR3 spans 15 amino acids. With 1 base clipped from V and 11 bases from J, the junction kept 10 bases outside the gene matches. CDR1 LNHNV and CDR2 YYDKDF come from the germline V gene (reference sequence). As DNA, the CDR3 is TGTGCCACCAGCAGAGGACAGGGGGCTCTAAATGAGCAGTACTTC. It codes for CATSRGQGALNEQYF.

With regard to this clonotype: The germline gene is not matched at one end of the junction; a read error may be the cause. The V and J genes are TRBV20-1 and TRBJ1-2, with D maybe TRBD1 (5 bases). Germline CDR1 is DFQATT and CDR2 is SNEGSKA (reference sequence). The CDR3 is 15 residues long. The CDR3 nucleotides read TGCAGCGCTAAATTTGGGGCCAAAGCTAACTATGGCTACACCTTC. The encoded protein is CSAKFGAKANYGYTF.

Of note for this clonotype: The germline gene is not matched at one end of the junction; a read error may be the cause. This chain links TRBV9 with TRBJ2-4, with D tentatively TRBD2 (6 bases). The DNA matches TRBJ2-7 better at its end, which makes the J call doubtful. The CDR3 contains 14 residues. Germline V gene lookup returns CDR1 SGDLS and CDR2 YYNGEE. The CDR3 reads CASSVGGLAYEQYF. CDR3 nucleotide sequence: TGTGCCAGTAGCGTAGGAGGGCTGGCATACGAGCAGTACTTC.

V usage is TRBV7-2 and J usage is TRBJ2-5; 9 bases are shared with TRBD2. V was pared by 2 bases and J by 2 bases, with 3 bases of the junction left unmatched. CDR1 is SGHTA and CDR2 is FQGNSA in the germline V gene. CDR3 size: 15 residues. CDR3 residues: CASSLLAGLQETQYF. In DNA, the CDR3 is TGTGCCAGCAGCTTACTAGCGGGGTTACAAGAGACCCAGTACTTC.

V and J are TRBV4-2 and TRBJ1-2; unclear D gene. Germline CDR1 and CDR2: LGHNA and YNFKEQ. V gave up 0 bases and J gave up 2 bases, with 10 bases separating them. The CDR3 spans 15 residues. CDR3 amino acids: CASSQDLWTNYGYTF. The CDR3 coding sequence is TGTGCCAGCAGCCAAGATTTATGGACCAACTATGGCTACACCTTC.

The chain links TRBV12-3 or TRBV12-4 to TRBJ2-3; D assignment may be TRBD1 or TRBD2 (6 bases each). The CDR3 runs 15 residues. V was clipped by 2 bases and J by 1 base, with 10 bases between them. The DNA for the CDR3 is TGTGCCAGCAGTTTACGGGGGCCCGGCACAGATACGCAGTATTTT. Protein sequence: CASSLRGPGTDTQYF.

The chain is built from TRBV6-6 and TRBJ1-5; 7 bases map to TRBD1. The CDR3 is made up of 13 amino acids. Germline CDR1 is MNHNY and CDR2 is SVGAGI (reference sequence). Germline trimming cut 6 bases from V and 7 bases from J; bases unmatched to any gene: 6. In DNA, the CDR3 is TGTGCCAGCAGCCGCAGGGACAGCCAGCCCCAGCATTTT. Amino acid sequence: CASSRRDSQPQHF.

The V gene is TRBV7-8, the J gene TRBJ2-1, with D hard to call. Between the trimmed V and J ends, which lost 5 bases and 13 bases, there was a span of 15 bases. The CDR3 runs to 12 residues. Germline V gene data show CDR1 as SGHVS and CDR2 as FQNEAQ. The CDR3: CASSPTSETQFF. The CDR3 DNA sequence: TGTGCCAGCAGCCCGACGTCGGAGACCCAGTTCTTC.

The gene calls are TRBV2 and TRBJ1-1; no clear D. Germline values: CDR1 SNHLY, CDR2 FYNNEI. The CDR3 contains 15 residues. The ends were cut back, 2 bases at V and 0 bases at J, with 10 bases in the middle. The CDR3 DNA reads as TGTGCCAGCAGTGAAAGGTCACAGTTGAACACTGAAGCTTTCTTT. It yields the protein CASSERSQLNTEAFF.

The CDR3 protein is CASSVDSGNHNEQFF. Here the CDR3 DNA reads TGTGCCAGCAGCGTAGATTCCGGGAACCACAATGAGCAGTTCTTC. The chain employs TRBV9 and TRBJ2-1, with a weak D call TRBD2 (5 bases). Trimming took off 0 bases at V and 5 bases at J, with 12 bases between the two ends. Germline V gene sequence: CDR1 SGDLS, CDR2 YYNGEE. This CDR3 has 15 amino acids.

This clonotype has only a few counts. This chain joins TRBV29-1 and TRBJ2-5; 10 positions match TRBD1. With 6 bases clipped from V and 4 bases from J, the junction kept 5 bases outside the gene matches. The CDR3 covers 13 residues. Germline assignment: CDR1 SQVTM and CDR2 ANQGSEA. CDR3 sequence reads: CSVLTGGGETQYF. CDR3 sequence (DNA): TGCAGCGTATTGACAGGGGGCGGAGAGACCCAGTACTTC.

The J gene is TRBJ2-3, the V gene TRBV9, with 8 nucleotides matching TRBD2. The V gene end was trimmed by 3 bases and the J gene end by 5 bases; junction bases not matched to a gene: 14. Per the germline V gene, CDR1 is SGDLS and CDR2 is YYNGEE. This CDR3 is built from 17 residues. This CDR3 is CASSGPGGLGGRDTQYF. For the CDR3, the DNA is TGTGCCAGCAGCGGCCCGGGGGGACTAGGAGGACGAGATACGCAGTATTTT.

The chain recombines TRBV27 with TRBJ1-2; 9 nucleotides match TRBD1. Germline trimming cut 4 bases from V and 5 bases from J; bases unmatched to any gene: 11. The germline V gene has CDR1 MNHEY and CDR2 SMNVEV (reference sequence). This CDR3 spans 16 amino acids. CDR3 in DNA: TGTGCCAGCAGTTCCTCGGGACAGGGCAAAATTTATGGCTACACCTTC. It is translated as CASSSSGQGKIYGYTF.

Comment on this clonotype: One base away lies a much larger clone, so this may be a sequencing read error. The rearrangement joins TRBV20-1 to TRBJ2-5; 9 nucleotides agree with TRBD2. The CDR3 has 13 amino acids. V lost 5 bases and J lost 4; bases outside the gene matches: 5. Germline CDR1 and CDR2: DFQATT and SNEGSKA (reference sequence). CDR3 nucleotides: TGCAGTGCTGGCGGGGGGGCCCCAGAGACCCAGTACTTC. Residues: CSAGGGAPETQYF.

The rearrangement links TRBV3-1 to TRBJ2-7; D uncertain. This CDR3 region has 13 residues. Germline values: CDR1 LGHDT, CDR2 YNNKEL (reference sequence). The V and J ends lost 1 base and 10 bases respectively, with 14 bases between them. CDR3 loop: CASSQANSLNQYF. CDR3 in DNA: TGTGCCAGCAGCCAAGCCAACAGCCTGAATCAGTACTTC.

This chain joins TRBV7-6 and TRBJ2-1; 13 bases are a match to TRBD2. The CDR3 is made up of 16 amino acids. Germline V gives CDR1 SGHVS, CDR2 FNYEAQ. The trim removed 4 bases at V and 6 bases at J, leaving 6 bases unmatched. The CDR3 DNA reads as TGTGCCAGCAGCTGGGCCCGGACTAGCGGGGGCAATGAGCAGTTCTTC. It encodes CASSWARTSGGNEQFF.

The CDR3 sequence is CASSEMVGGGQPQHF. As DNA, the CDR3 is TGTGCCAGCAGTGAAATGGTCGGGGGGGGTCAGCCCCAGCATTTT. The V call is TRBV6-1, the J call TRBJ1-5; D possibly corresponds to TRBD1 (5 bases). Germline-derived CDR1 and CDR2 are MNHNS and SASEGT. The CDR3 consists of 15 residues. V lost 2 bases and J 6 bases, leaving 14 bases between the germline ends.

Here the CDR3 DNA reads TGTGCCAGCAGCTTAGTCACAGCACAAGAGACCCAGTACTTC. It encodes CASSLVTAQETQYF. This chain joins TRBV7-9 and TRBJ2-7; D is unclear. The tail of the sequence fits TRBJ2-5 better, so the J call may be wrong. The CDR3 is made up of 14 amino acids. Germline CDR1 and CDR2: SEHNR and FQNEAQ (reference sequence).

This clonotype was seen more than once but under ten times. This sequence joins TRBV10-3 and TRBJ1-4; the D is unclear. Germline V lookup: CDR1 ENHRY, CDR2 SYGVKD. This CDR3 has 13 amino acids. With 5 bases removed from V and 8 bases from J, the gap between germline ends came to 12 bases. CDR3 coding DNA: TGTGCCATCAGTCGTCAGATAGGCGAAAAACTGTTTTTT. It codes for CAISRQIGEKLFF.

There are a few counts of this clonotype. The J gene is TRBJ2-3, the V gene TRBV5-1; 9 nucleotides line up with TRBD2. The length of the CDR3 is 17 residues. The V segment lost 0 bases and the J segment 2 bases; nucleotides outside the gene matches: 7. The V gene's germline CDR1 is SGHRS and CDR2 YFSETQ. The CDR3 DNA is TGCGCCAGCAGCTTGGGGAACCTAGCGGGGAACACAGATACGCAGTATTTT. Protein sequence: CASSLGNLAGNTDTQYF.

V usage is TRBV7-2 and J usage is TRBJ2-3; D may match TRBD1 or TRBD2 (7 bases each). CDR1 is SGHTA and CDR2 is FQGNSA in the germline V gene. There are 15 residues in the CDR3. V was trimmed by 5 bases and J by 2 bases, leaving 14 bases between them. As DNA, the CDR3 is TGTGCCAGCAGCCAGGGGGGGGGCTACACAGATACGCAGTATTTT. Translating gives CASSQGGGYTDTQYF.

To note about this clonotype: A read error may be the cause here, since a much bigger clone is one base away. The V gene is TRBV29-1, the J gene TRBJ1-2, with TRBD1 matching 9 bases. Per the germline V gene, CDR1 is SQVTM and CDR2 is ANQGSEA. The CDR3 length is 13 residues. J gave up 2 bases and V 7 bases, and 5 bases lay outside the gene matches. The CDR3 sequence: CSGATGGNYGYTF. The DNA for the CDR3 is TGCAGCGGGGCGACAGGGGGGAACTATGGCTACACCTTC.

This sequence joins TRBV18 and TRBJ2-5; D call uncertain. CDR3 length equals 14 residues. CDR1 KGHSH and CDR2 LQKENI come from the germline V gene. V shed 5 bases and J shed 2 bases, with 12 bases lying between them. Written as DNA, the CDR3 is TGTGCCAGCTCATTCGGCGCACTACAAGAGACCCAGTACTTC. Its translation: CASSFGALQETQYF.

The V and J genes are TRBV6-2 or TRBV6-3 and TRBJ2-7; the D gene is possibly TRBD2 (7 bases). The J call may be in error: the DNA end matches TRBJ2-5 better. This CDR3 has 15 amino acids. CDR1 MNHEY and CDR2 SVGEGT come from the germline V gene. CDR3 in amino acids: CASNGLAGAQETQYF. Written as DNA, the CDR3 is TGTGCCAGCAACGGTTTGGCGGGGGCACAAGAGACCCAGTACTTC.

The chain is built from TRBV6-8 and TRBJ2-3; the D gene is possibly TRBD1 (6 bases). Trimming stripped 5 bases from V and 2 bases from J, with 11 bases between. CDR3 size: 14 residues. CDR1 MNHGY and CDR2 SAAAGT come from the germline V gene. The CDR3 here is CASSRGQITDTQYF. The CDR3 coding sequence is TGTGCCAGCAGTAGAGGACAGATCACAGATACGCAGTATTTT.

The chain recombines TRBV4-2 with TRBJ1-2; 10 nucleotides align to TRBD1. CDR1 and CDR2 (germline): LGHNA, YNFKEQ. The CDR3 runs 15 residues. V shed 0 bases and J 4 bases; nucleotides not matched to a gene: 2. CDR3 in amino acids: CASSQERTGGYGYTF. The DNA of the CDR3 is TGTGCCAGCAGCCAAGAGCGGACAGGGGGCTATGGCTACACCTTC.

The chain joins TRBV10-3 to TRBJ2-1; TRBD2 matches at 7 bases. Per germline, CDR1 ENHRY and CDR2 SYGVKD. With 3 bases clipped from V and 5 bases from J, the junction kept 1 base outside the gene matches. CDR3 size: 13 residues. In DNA, the CDR3 is TGTGCCATCAGTGACAGCGGGGACAATGAGCAGTTCTTC. This translates into CAISDSGDNEQFF.

This clonotype was detected once. V and J are TRBV7-9 and TRBJ1-6, with 8 bases matching TRBD1. The CDR3 runs 14 residues. V lost 7 bases to trimming and J lost 7 bases; unmatched junction nucleotides: 6. In germline, CDR1 is SEHNR, CDR2 FQNEAQ (reference sequence). Here the CDR3 reads CASKIGTGNSPLHF. The DNA for the CDR3 is TGTGCCAGCAAAATCGGGACAGGCAATTCACCCCTCCACTTT. Together with reference TRBV7-9 and TRBJ1-6, the CDR3 gives the full variable domain: DTGVSQNPRHKITKRGQNVTFRCDPISEHNRLYWYRQTLGQGPEFLTYFQNEAQLEKSRLLSDRFSAERPKGSFSTLEIQRTEQGDSAMYLCASKIGTGNSPLHFGNGTRLTVT.

V is TRBV28 and J is TRBJ2-5, with D uncertain. V lost 2 bases to trimming and J lost 2 bases, with 15 bases between them. Germline CDR1 reads MDHEN; CDR2 reads SYDVKM. This CDR3 comprises 16 residues. In nucleotides, the CDR3 is TGTGCCAGCAGTTTAGCCCTCAGAGTCTTGCAAGAGACCCAGTACTTC. Translating gives CASSLALRVLQETQYF. Full variable domain (rest looked up from reference TRBV28 and TRBJ2-5): DVKVTQSSRYLVKRTGEKVFLECVQDMDHENMFWYRQDPGLGLRLIYFSYDVKMKEKGDIPEGYSVSREKKERFSLILESASTNQTSMYLCASSLALRVLQETQYFGPGTRLLVL.

CDR3 sequence (DNA): TGTGCCAGCAGCGTATCGGGGACTAGCAATGAGCAGTTCTTC. Amino acid sequence: CASSVSGTSNEQFF. V usage is TRBV9 and J usage is TRBJ2-1, with 8 bases aligning to TRBD2. Trimming at V came to 1 base and at J to 6 bases, leaving 3 bases not matched to a gene. CDR1 is SGDLS and CDR2 is YYNGEE in the germline V gene. This CDR3 is built from 14 residues.

This clonotype was seen more than once but under ten times. The chain combines TRBV13 with TRBJ2-1; tentatively, D is TRBD2 (6 bases). V was trimmed by 3 bases and J by 5 bases, leaving 17 bases between them. The CDR3 length is 16 residues. Per the germline V gene, CDR1 is PRHDT and CDR2 is FYEKMQ (reference sequence). CDR3 in amino acids: CASSFRRGRANNEQFF. The CDR3 DNA sequence: TGTGCCAGCAGCTTCAGGAGGGGCCGAGCCAACAATGAGCAGTTCTTC.